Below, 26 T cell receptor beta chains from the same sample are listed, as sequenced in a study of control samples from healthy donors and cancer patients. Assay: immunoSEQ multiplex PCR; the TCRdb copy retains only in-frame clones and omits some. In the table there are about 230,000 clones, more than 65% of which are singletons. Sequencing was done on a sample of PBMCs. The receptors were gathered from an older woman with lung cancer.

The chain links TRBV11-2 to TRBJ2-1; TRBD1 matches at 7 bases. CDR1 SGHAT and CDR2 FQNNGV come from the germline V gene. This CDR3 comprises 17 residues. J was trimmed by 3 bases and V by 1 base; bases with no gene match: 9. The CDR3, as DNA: TGTGCCAGCAGCTTAGGGGGTTGGGGACAGAGCTACAATGAGCAGTTCTTC. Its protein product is CASSLGGWGQSYNEQFF.

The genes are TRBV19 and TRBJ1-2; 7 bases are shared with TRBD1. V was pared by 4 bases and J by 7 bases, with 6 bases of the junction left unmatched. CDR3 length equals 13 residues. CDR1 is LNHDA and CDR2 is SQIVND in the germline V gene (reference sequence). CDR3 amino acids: CASSRTGSSGYTF. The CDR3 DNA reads TGTGCCAGTAGTAGGACAGGCTCTTCTGGCTACACCTTC.

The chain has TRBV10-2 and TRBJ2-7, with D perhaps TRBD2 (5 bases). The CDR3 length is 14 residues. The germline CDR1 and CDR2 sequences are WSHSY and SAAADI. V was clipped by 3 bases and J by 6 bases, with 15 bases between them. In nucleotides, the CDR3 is TGCGCCAGCAGTGAAGTACGGGGAGCCGGCGAGCAGTACTTC. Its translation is CASSEVRGAGEQYF.

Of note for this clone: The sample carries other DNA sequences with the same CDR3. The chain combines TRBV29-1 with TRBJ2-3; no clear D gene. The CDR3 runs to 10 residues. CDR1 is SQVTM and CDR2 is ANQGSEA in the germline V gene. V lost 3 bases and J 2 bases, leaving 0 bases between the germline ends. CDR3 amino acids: CSVDTDTQYF. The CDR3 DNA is TGCAGCGTTGACACAGATACGCAGTATTTT.

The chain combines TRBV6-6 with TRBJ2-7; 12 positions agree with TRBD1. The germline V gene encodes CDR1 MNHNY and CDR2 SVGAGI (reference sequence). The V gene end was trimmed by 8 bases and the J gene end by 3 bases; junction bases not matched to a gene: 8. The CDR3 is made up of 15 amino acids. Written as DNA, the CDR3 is TGTGCCAGCTCGACGGGACAGGGGGCCGTCTACGAGCAGTACTTC. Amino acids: CASSTGQGAVYEQYF.

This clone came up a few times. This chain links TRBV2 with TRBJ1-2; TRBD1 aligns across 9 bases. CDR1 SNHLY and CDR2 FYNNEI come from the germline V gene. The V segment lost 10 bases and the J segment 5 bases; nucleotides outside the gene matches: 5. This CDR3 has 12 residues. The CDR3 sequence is CAIRTGVYGYTF. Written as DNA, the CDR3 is TGTGCCATCAGGACAGGGGTATATGGCTACACCTTC.

The CDR3 loop reads CASSFLGGLNSGANVLTF. Written as DNA, the CDR3 is TGTGCCAGCAGCTTCCTAGGTGGACTAAACTCTGGGGCCAACGTCCTGACTTTC. This sequence joins TRBV5-5 and TRBJ2-6; D possibly corresponds to TRBD2 (6 bases). Per the germline V gene, CDR1 is SGHKS and CDR2 is YYEKEE (reference sequence). CDR3 length: 18 amino acids. Trimming shortened V by 2 bases and J by 0 bases, and 15 bases separated the two germline ends.

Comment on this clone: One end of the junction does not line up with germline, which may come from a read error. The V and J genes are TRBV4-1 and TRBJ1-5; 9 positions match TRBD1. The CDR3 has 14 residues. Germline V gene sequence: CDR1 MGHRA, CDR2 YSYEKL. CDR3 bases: TGCGCCAGCGGCCACAGGGGGCGTAGACAGCCCCAGCATTTT. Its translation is CASGHRGRRQPQHF.

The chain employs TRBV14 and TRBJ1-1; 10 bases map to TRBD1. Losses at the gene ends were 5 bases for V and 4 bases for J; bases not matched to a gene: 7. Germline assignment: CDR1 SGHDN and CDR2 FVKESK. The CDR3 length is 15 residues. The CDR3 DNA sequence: TGTGCCAGCAGCTCACGCGGGACAGGGGCCACTGAAGCTTTCTTT. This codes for CASSSRGTGATEAFF.

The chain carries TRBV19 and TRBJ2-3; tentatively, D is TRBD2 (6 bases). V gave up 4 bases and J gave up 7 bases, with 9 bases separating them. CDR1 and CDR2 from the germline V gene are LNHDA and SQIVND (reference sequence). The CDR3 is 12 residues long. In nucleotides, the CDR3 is TGTGCCAGTAGTACACTAGCAAATACGCAGTATTTT. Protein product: CASSTLANTQYF.

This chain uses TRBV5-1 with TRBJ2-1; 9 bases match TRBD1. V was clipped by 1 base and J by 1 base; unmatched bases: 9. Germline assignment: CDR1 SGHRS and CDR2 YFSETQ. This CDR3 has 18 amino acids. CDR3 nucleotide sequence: TGCGCCAGCAGCTTGTTGACTTGGGACAGGGAATCCTACAATGAGCAGTTCTTC. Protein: CASSLLTWDRESYNEQFF.

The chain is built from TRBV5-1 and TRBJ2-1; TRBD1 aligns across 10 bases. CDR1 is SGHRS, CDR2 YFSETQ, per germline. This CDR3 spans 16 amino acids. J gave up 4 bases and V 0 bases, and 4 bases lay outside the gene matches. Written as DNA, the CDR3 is TGCGCCAGCAGCTTGGGACAGGGGGCAGGGTACAATGAGCAGTTCTTC. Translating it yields CASSLGQGAGYNEQFF. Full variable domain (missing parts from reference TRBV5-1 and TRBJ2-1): KAGVTQTPRYLIKTRGQQVTLSCSPISGHRSVSWYQQTPGQGLQFLFEYFSETQRNKGNFPGRFSGRQFSNSRSEMNVSTLELGDSALYLCASSLGQGAGYNEQFFGPGTRLTVL.

The CDR3, as DNA: TGTGCCAGCAAGACAGGGTCCCTTGAAGCTTTCTTT. This codes for CASKTGSLEAFF. The genes are TRBV28 and TRBJ1-1; 7 nucleotides agree with TRBD1. Germline values: CDR1 MDHEN, CDR2 SYDVKM. The CDR3 is 12 residues long. V gave up 7 bases and J gave up 7 bases; unmatched junction bases: 6. The full variable domain, in which reference TRBV28 and TRBJ1-1 provide the parts outside the CDR3, is DVKVTQSSRYLVKRTGEKVFLECVQDMDHENMFWYRQDPGLGLRLIYFSYDVKMKEKGDIPEGYSVSREKKERFSLILESASTNQTSMYLCASKTGSLEAFFGQGTRLTVV.

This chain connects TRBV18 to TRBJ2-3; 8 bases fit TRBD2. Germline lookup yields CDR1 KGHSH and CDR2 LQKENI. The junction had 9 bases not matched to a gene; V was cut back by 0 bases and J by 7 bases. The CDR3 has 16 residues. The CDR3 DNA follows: TGTGCCAGCTCACCACCGGGACTAGGTCCCACTCATACGCAGTATTTT. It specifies CASSPPGLGPTHTQYF.

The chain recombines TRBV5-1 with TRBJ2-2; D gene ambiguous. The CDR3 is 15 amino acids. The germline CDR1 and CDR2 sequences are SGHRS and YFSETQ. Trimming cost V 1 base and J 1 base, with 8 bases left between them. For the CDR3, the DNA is TGCGCCAGCAGCTTGAGGGATGTGAACACCGGGGAGCTGTTTTTT. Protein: CASSLRDVNTGELFF.

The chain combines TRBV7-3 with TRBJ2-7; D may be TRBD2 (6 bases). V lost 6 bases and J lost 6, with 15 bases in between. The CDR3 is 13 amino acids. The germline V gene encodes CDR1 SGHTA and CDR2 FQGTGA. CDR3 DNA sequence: TGTGCCAGCAGTTTCACTCGGGGGAGCGAGCAGTACTTC. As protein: CASSFTRGSEQYF.

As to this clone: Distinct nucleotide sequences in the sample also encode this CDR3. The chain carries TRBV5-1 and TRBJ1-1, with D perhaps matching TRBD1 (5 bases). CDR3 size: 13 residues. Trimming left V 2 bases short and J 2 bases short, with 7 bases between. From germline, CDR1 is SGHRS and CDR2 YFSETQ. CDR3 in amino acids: CASSLQENTEAFF. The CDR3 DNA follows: TGCGCCAGCAGCTTACAGGAAAACACTGAAGCTTTCTTT. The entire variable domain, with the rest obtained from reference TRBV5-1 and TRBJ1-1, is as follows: KAGVTQTPRYLIKTRGQQVTLSCSPISGHRSVSWYQQTPGQGLQFLFEYFSETQRNKGNFPGRFSGRQFSNSRSEMNVSTLELGDSALYLCASSLQENTEAFFGQGTRLTVV.

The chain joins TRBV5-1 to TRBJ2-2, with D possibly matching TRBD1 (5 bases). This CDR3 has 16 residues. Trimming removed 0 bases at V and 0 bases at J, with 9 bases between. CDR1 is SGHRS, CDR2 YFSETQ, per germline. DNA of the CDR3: TGCGCCAGCAGCTTGGATGGCAGGGCGAACACCGGGGAGCTGTTTTTT. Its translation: CASSLDGRANTGELFF.

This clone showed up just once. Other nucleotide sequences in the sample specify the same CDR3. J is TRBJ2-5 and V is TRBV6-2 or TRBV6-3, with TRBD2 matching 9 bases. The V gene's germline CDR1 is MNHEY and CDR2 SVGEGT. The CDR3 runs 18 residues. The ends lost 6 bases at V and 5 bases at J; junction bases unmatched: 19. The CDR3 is CASSPTMPGGGAGETQYF. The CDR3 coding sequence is TGTGCCAGCAGCCCTACTATGCCTGGCGGGGGGGCGGGGGAGACCCAGTACTTC.

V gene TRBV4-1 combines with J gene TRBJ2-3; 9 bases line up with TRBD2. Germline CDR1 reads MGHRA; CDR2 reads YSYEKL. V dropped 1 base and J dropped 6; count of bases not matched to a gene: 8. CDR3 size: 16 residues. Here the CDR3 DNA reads TGCGCCAGCAGCCAAGGAGGCGGGGGGGCGTGGGATACGCAGTATTTT. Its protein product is CASSQGGGGAWDTQYF.

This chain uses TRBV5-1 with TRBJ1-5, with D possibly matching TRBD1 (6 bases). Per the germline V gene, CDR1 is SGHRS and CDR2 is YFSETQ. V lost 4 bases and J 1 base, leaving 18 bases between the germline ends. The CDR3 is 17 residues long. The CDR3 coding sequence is TGCGCCAGCAGCATAACCTTACGGACAGCCAGCAATCAGCCCCAGCATTTT. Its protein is CASSITLRTASNQPQHF. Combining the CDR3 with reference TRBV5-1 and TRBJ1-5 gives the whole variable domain KAGVTQTPRYLIKTRGQQVTLSCSPISGHRSVSWYQQTPGQGLQFLFEYFSETQRNKGNFPGRFSGRQFSNSRSEMNVSTLELGDSALYLCASSITLRTASNQPQHFGDGTRLSIL.

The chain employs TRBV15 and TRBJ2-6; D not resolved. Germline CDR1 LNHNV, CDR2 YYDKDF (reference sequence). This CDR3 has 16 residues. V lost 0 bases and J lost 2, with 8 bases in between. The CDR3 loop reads CATSRDFPTGANVLTF. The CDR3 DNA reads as TGTGCCACCAGCAGAGATTTCCCTACTGGGGCCAACGTCCTGACTTTC.

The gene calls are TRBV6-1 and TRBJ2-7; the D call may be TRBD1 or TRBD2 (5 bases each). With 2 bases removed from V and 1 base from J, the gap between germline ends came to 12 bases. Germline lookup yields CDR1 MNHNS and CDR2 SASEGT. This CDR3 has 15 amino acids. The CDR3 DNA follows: TGTGCCAGCAGTGAAAGCGGCAGGGTTTCCTACGAGCAGTACTTC. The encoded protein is CASSESGRVSYEQYF.

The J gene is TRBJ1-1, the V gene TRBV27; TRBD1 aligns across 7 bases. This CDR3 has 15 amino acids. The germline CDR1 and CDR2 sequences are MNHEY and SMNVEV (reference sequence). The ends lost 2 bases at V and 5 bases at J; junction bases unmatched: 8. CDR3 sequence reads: CASSLGGGAWTEAFF. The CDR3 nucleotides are TGTGCCAGCAGTTTAGGAGGGGGCGCCTGGACTGAAGCTTTCTTT.

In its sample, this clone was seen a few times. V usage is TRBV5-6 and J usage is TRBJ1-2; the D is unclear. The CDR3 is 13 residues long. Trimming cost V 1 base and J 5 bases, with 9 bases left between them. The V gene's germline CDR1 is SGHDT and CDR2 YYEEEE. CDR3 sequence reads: CASSLNAQYGYTF. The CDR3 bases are TGTGCCAGCAGCTTGAATGCCCAATATGGCTACACCTTC.

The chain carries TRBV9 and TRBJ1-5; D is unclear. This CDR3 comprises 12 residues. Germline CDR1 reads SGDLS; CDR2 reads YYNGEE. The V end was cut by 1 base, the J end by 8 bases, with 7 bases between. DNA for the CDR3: TGTGCCAGCAGCGTAATCCCCAAGCCCCAGCATTTT. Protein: CASSVIPKPQHF.